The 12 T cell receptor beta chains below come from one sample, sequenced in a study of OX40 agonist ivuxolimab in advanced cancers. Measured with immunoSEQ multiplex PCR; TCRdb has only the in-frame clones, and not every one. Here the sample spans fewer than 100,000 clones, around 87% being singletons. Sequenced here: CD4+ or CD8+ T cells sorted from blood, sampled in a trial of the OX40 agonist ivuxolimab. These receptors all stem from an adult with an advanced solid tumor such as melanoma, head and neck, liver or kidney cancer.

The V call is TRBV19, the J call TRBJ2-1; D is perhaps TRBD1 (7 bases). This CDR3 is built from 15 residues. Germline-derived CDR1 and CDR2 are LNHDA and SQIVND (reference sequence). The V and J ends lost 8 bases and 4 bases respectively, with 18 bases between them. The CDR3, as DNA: TGTGCCAGTCACAAAGGGAGGACAGGATACAATGAGCAGTTCTTC. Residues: CASHKGRTGYNEQFF.

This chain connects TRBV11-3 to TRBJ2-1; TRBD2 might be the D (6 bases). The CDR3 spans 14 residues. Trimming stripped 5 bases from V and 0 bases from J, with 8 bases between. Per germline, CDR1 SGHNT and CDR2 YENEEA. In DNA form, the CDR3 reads TGTGCCAGCAGCCCCGGGAGCTCCTACAATGAGCAGTTCTTC. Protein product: CASSPGSSYNEQFF.

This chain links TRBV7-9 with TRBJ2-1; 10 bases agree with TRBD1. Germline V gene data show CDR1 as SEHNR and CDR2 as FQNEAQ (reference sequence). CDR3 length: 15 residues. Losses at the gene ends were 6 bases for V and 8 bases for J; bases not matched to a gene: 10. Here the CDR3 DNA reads TGTGCCAGCAGTCGCCGGGACAGGGGATCCGATGAGCAGTTCTTC. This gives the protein CASSRRDRGSDEQFF.

In DNA form, the CDR3 reads TGTGCCAGCAGCGCTTTTCTGAGCGGGGGGGCGTACGAGCAGTACTTC. The encoded protein is CASSAFLSGGAYEQYF. The chain carries TRBV9 and TRBJ2-7, with 10 bases identical to TRBD2. V lost 3 bases to trimming and J lost 4 bases; unmatched junction nucleotides: 10. Germline V gives CDR1 SGDLS, CDR2 YYNGEE. This CDR3 spans 16 amino acids.

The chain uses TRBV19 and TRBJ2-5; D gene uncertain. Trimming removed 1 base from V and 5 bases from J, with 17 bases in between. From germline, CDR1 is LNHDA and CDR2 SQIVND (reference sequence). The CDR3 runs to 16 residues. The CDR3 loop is CASSIGSSPLKETQYF. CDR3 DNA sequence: TGTGCCAGTAGTATAGGATCATCCCCCCTGAAGGAGACCCAGTACTTC. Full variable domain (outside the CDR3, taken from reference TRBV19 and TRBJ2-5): DGGITQSPKYLFRKEGQNVTLSCEQNLNHDAMYWYRQDPGQGLRLIYYSQIVNDFQKGDIAEGYSVSREKKESFPLTVTSAQKNPTAFYLCASSIGSSPLKETQYFGPGTRLLVL.

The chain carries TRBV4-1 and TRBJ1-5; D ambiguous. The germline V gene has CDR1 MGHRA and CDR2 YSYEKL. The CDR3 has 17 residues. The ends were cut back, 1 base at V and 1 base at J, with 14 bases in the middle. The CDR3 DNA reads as TGCGCCAGCAGCCAAGGTTCGGACGGGTTAAGCAATCAGCCCCAGCATTTT. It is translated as CASSQGSDGLSNQPQHF.

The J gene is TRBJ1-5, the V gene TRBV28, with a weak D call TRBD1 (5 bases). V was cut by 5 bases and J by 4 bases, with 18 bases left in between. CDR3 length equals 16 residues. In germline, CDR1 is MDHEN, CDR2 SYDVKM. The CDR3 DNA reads TGTGCCAGCAGTGGGGGTGGAGGGCGATGGAATCAGCCCCAGCATTTT. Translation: CASSGGGGRWNQPQHF.

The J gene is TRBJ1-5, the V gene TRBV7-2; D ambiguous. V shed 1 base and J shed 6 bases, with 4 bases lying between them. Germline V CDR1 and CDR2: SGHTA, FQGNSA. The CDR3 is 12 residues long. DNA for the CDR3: TGTGCCAGCAGCTTAGGGGGTCAGCCCCAGCATTTT. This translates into CASSLGGQPQHF.

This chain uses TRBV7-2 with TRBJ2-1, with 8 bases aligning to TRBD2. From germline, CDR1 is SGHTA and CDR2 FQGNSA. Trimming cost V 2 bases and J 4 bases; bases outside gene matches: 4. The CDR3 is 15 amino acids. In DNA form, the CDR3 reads TGTGCCAGCAGCTTAAACGGGAGGGGATACAATGAGCAGTTCTTC. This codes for CASSLNGRGYNEQFF.

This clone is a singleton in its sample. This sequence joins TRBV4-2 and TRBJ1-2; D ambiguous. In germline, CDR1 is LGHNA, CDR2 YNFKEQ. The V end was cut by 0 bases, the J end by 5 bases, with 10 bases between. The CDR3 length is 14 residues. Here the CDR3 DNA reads TGTGCCAGCAGCCAAGATACCCGAGCTTATGGCTACACCTTC. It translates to CASSQDTRAYGYTF.

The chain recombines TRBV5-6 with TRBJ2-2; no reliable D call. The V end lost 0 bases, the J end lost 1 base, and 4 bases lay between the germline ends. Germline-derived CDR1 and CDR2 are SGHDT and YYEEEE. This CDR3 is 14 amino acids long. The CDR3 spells CASSLAGNTGELFF. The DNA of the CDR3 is TGTGCCAGCAGCTTGGCCGGGAACACCGGGGAGCTGTTTTTT.

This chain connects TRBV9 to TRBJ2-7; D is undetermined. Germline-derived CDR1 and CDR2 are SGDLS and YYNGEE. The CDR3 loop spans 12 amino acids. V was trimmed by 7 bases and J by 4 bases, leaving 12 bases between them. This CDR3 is CASGRTDYEQYF. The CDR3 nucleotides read TGTGCCAGCGGAAGGACCGATTACGAGCAGTACTTC.